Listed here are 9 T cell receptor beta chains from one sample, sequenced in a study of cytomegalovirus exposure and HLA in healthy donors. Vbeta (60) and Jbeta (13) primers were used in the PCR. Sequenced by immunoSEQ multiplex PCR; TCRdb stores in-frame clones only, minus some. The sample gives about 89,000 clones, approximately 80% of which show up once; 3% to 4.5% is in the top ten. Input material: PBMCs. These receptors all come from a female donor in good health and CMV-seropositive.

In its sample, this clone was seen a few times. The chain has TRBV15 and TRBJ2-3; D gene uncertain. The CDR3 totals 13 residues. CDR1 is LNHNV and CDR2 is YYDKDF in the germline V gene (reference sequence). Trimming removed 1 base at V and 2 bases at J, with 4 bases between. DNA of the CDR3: TGTGCCACCAGCAGAGGTCTCACAGATACGCAGTATTTT. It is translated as CATSRGLTDTQYF.

CDR3 DNA sequence: TGTGCCAGTAGTCTCACCCCGGTCAGGGGGCTAAGGTCACCCCTCCACTTT. It is translated as CASSLTPVRGLRSPLHF. The rearrangement joins TRBV19 to TRBJ1-6, with TRBD1 matching 8 bases. J was trimmed by 10 bases and V by 5 bases; bases with no gene match: 16. The CDR3 is 17 amino acids. The germline V gene encodes CDR1 LNHDA and CDR2 SQIVND (reference sequence). Filled out from reference TRBV19 and TRBJ1-6, the complete variable domain reads DGGITQSPKYLFRKEGQNVTLSCEQNLNHDAMYWYRQDPGQGLRLIYYSQIVNDFQKGDIAEGYSVSREKKESFPLTVTSAQKNPTAFYLCASSLTPVRGLRSPLHFGNGTRLTVT.

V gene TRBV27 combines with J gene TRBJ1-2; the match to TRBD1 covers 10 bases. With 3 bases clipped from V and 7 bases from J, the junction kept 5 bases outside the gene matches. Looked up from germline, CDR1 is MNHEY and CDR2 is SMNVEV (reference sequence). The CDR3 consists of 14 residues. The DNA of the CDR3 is TGTGCCAGCAGTTTTAGACAGGGGGCAAGTGGCTACACCTTC. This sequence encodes CASSFRQGASGYTF.

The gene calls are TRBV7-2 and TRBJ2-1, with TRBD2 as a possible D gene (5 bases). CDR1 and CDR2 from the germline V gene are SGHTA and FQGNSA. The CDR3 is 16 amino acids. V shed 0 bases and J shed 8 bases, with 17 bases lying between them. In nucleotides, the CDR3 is TGTGCCAGCAGCTTAGCGGGTGGAGCGCGAGCGGATGAGCAGTTCTTC. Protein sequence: CASSLAGGARADEQFF.

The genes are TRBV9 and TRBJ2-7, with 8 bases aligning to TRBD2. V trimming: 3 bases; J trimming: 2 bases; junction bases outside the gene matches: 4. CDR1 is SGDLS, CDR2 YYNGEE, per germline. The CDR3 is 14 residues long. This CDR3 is CASSAGRGAYEQYF. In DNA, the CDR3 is TGTGCCAGCAGCGCCGGGAGGGGGGCCTACGAGCAGTACTTC.

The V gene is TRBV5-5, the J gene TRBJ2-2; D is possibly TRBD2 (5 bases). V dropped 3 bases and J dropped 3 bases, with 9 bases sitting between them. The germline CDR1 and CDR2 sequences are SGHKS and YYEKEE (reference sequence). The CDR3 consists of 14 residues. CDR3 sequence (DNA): TGTGCCAGCAGCTGGGGAGATTACACCGGGGAGCTGTTTTTT. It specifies CASSWGDYTGELFF.

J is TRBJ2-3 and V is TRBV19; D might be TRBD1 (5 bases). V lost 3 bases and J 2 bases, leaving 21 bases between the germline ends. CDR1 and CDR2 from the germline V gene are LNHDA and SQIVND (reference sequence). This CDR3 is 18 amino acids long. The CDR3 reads CASSIPTDFGCDTDTQYF. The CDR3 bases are TGTGCCAGTAGTATCCCGACAGATTTTGGGTGCGACACAGATACGCAGTATTTT.

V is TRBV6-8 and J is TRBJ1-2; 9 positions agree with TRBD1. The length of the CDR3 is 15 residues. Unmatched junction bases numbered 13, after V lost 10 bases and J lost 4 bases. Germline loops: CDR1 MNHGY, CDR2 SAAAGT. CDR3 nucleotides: TGTGCCACGGACAGGGGAGGAGAGAGAGGCTATGGCTACACCTTC. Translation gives CATDRGGERGYGYTF.

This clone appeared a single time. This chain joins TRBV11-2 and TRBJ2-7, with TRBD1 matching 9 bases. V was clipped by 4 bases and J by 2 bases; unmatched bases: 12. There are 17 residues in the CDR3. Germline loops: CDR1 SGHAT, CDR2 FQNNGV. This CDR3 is CASSSGLRRTGAYEQYF. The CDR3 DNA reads TGTGCCAGCAGCTCCGGCCTTCGGCGGACAGGGGCCTACGAGCAGTACTTC.